This T cell receptor (beta chain) appears in the sequencing data of a study of cytomegalovirus exposure and HLA in healthy donors. Notes on the study in general: Equally common other TCR beta chains were less clonally expanded than HLA-associated ones, a later analysis found.

60 Vbeta and 13 Jbeta primers were used in PCR. Generated by immunoSEQ multiplex PCR, the TCRdb table keeps only in-frame clones and is missing some. The repertoire consists of 120,000 or so clones, with approximately 76% occurring once and the leading ten covering over 25%. V gave up 7 bases and J gave up 1 base, with 10 bases separating them. Germline V gene sequence: CDR1 MNHNS, CDR2 SASEGT. CDR3 length: 13 residues. Points on this clone: Antigen: not known.

The rearrangement joins TRBV6-1 to TRBJ1-1, with D uncertain. Material for sequencing was PBMCs. This TCR derives from a man aged 55 to 70 in good health and CMV-seropositive. CDR3 residues: CASTPRENTEAFF. CDR3 sequence (DNA): TGTGCCAGCACCCCACGGGAGAACACTGAAGCTTTCTTT.